This TCR beta chain came from a study of shared clonotypes between healthy human individuals (dated by TCRdb to 2018 to 2021). Study-level background: The cohort included a few men and a couple of women between 18 and 49 years of age. Each donor's leukapheresis produced roughly between about 0.8 and 8.9 billion PBMCs. Per donor, three plates each were used for CD4 naive and CD4 memory, two for CD8 naive, and one for CD8 memory. Blood TCR repertoires of about 5 healthy adults were deeply sequenced to estimate repertoire size and the extent of clonotype sharing between individuals. Libraries were prepared and TCR repertoires were sequenced by different laboratories using diverse techniques, in order to increase sequencing depth and limit assay-specific biases.

This clone was seen a single time. Its target antigen remains unknown. Base qualities were left out, and no much larger clone turns up one base away. Healthy HIV-negative adults with no recently reported acute infections or vaccinations were included as donors. Every donor was a Caucasian adult living in Nashville, Tennessee, USA. Magnetic negative selection was used to enrich CD4+ T cells, after which naive cells were positively selected on CD45RA and the negative fraction became the memory subset. Blood was collected by leukapheresis, and PBMCs were isolated by Ficoll-Histopaque density gradient centrifugation and then cryopreserved in liquid nitrogen vapor phase. Purity and quantity of every magnetically sorted T cell population were checked by analytical flow cytometry. From each sorted fraction, genomic DNA was isolated and quantified by UV absorbance on a Nanodrop 2000c. Taken from cysteine to phenylalanine, the CDR3 has 17 residues. Only the CDR3 part of the read is kept: 51 bases, read in frame from the first base. The germline V gene encodes CDR1 MGHDK and CDR2 SYGVNS. V loses 4 bases at its end and J loses 5 bases; junction bases beyond the gene matches: 9.

Using the deep immunoSEQ assay, multiplex PCR amplified TCR CDR3 regions from genomic DNA. For each cell subset, the extracted genomic DNA was distributed evenly across all wells of several immunoSEQ 96-well plates, and each plate served as one replicate. For sorted subsets, 200 ng of genomic DNA, equivalent to roughly 33,000 T cell genomes, went into each replicate PCR. Purified libraries were quantified with a Qubit 3.0 fluorometer, sized on a Bioanalyzer 2100, and re-quantified with the KAPA Library Quantification kit. Every immunoSEQ 96-well plate was sequenced on a dedicated single-read 150-cycle Illumina NextSeq 550 flow cell. As for the authors' bioinformatics: Because the immunoSEQ output held only junctional sequences and lacked quality scores, the filtering could not match the filtering applied to full-length reads. To assign V/J genes and CDR3, sequences were annotated using PyIR, a Python wrapper for IgBLAST v1.9, with IMGT germline references. Reads were removed for weak V/J assignments (E-value above 1e-6), missing CDR3, stop codons, out-of-frame junctions, or ambiguous translated residues. V3J clonotypes were defined by identical inferred V gene, J gene, and CDR3 amino acid sequence. The percentage overlap between two repertoires was calculated by dividing the number of shared unique clonotypes by the size of the smaller repertoire. Repertoire richness was assessed with RTK rarefaction, the Chao1 estimator, and Recon v2.1 estimates of unobserved clonotypes. Generation probabilities for all TCRbeta clonotypes obtained by the gDNA method from a few donors were computed using OLGA. This is the immuneACCESS table as TCRdb keeps it, with only in-frame sequences that have V and J called. A part of the clones is gone; compared with another copy, unresolved V genes explain less than half, and the rest is unexplained. The V and J calls and clone size were taken over from that table, and D and trimming were inferred from the DNA. Counted in this sample were 2,100,000 or so clones; more than 90% of them appeared once. The ten largest clones take up around 0.13% of the sample.

Points the paper makes about the study in general: Pairwise subsampling indicated that sequencing depth was expected to affect the degree of clonotype sharing among donors. Estimated clonotype richness was generally larger for naive than for memory subsets. Compared with non-shared clonotypes, the clonotypes found in all four sorted-subset donors had higher generation probabilities. When several donors were compared, the shared fraction of clonotypes was about 5% for naive CD4, roughly 3.4% for naive CD8, 2.3% for memory CD4, and 0.35% to 0.5% for memory CD8. Even with the large sequencing depth, rarefaction of the sorted-subset datasets indicated that sequencing was incomplete. Only blood was sampled, and tissue TCR repertoires likely differ from those in blood. Because the study included a small number of donors, the genetic and exposure-history diversity represented was limited.

Sequencing was performed on naive CD4+ T cells sorted from blood. The cell subset or site label on this specimen signifies: CD45RA+ positively selected. This sequence uses TRBV25-1 and TRBJ2-1, with TRBD2 matching 12 junction bases. The clonotype comes from a man between 18 and 29 years old in good health. The nucleotides are TGTGCCAGCAGTGCCCATGCGGGACTAGCGGGTGACAATGAGCAGTTCTTC. Translated, this gives CASSAHAGLAGDNEQFF.